The clone carrying this T cell receptor beta chain was found many times. Its specificity is unknown. The source of the sample is a study of CD8+CD57+ T cells in acquired aplastic anemia. Study outcomes and limitations: A significant difference in CD8+ Simpson's diversity between patients and controls was not found.

Genomic DNA, serving as template, underwent TCR beta VDJ and CDR3 profiling. TCRdb passed the reads through MiXCR, listing each CDR3 protein once. The data hold 150,000 or so distinct CDR3 sequences, with approximately 52% observed a single time. Germline values: CDR1 SGHRS, CDR2 YFSETQ. The CDR3 covers 17 residues. V shed 0 bases and J shed 1 base, with 16 bases lying between them. The patients chosen for sequencing had shown expansion of CD8+CD57+ cells (detected by flow cytometry). The source of this sequence is a human donor with aplastic anemia. V usage is TRBV5-1 and J usage is TRBJ1-1, with TRBD1 as a possible D gene (6 bases). The sample taken for sequencing was sorted CD4+, CD8+, or CD8+CD57+ T cells (not recorded which) from PBMCs. CDR3 DNA: TGCGCCAGCAGCTTGGAGAGTACAGGGACCCAGAACACTGAAGCTTTCTTT. This gives the protein CASSLESTGTQNTEAFF.